This TCR beta chain was sequenced in a study of shared clonotypes between healthy human individuals. The wider study: CD8 memory received one plate per donor, CD8 naive two, CD4 memory three and CD4 naive three. Findings of the study overall: It was the non-shared clonotypes that had lower generation probabilities than clonotypes shared by all four donors. Blood alone was sampled, and tissue repertoires likely differ.

The assay used deep level. TCRdb's copy holds only in-frame clones and misses some; the assay was immunoSEQ multiplex PCR. The table lists some 630,000 clones, around 96% of them singletons. The junction had 10 bases not matched to a gene; V was cut back by 5 bases and J by 4 bases. CDR3 length: 16 residues. Germline CDR1 reads PRHDT; CDR2 reads FYEKMQ (reference sequence). Comments on this clone: Its antigen is still unknown.

It was CD45RO-negative cells, positively selected for CCR7, that made up naive CD8 cells, with terminally differentiated effector memory CD45RA+ cells excluded. This sequence was found in a woman in her thirties in good health. This chain links TRBV13 with TRBJ2-1; 8 bases are a match to TRBD1. Sequencing input: naive CD8+ T cells sorted from blood. CDR3 sequence reads: CASSPYGQGRYNEQFF. Written as DNA, the CDR3 is TGTGCCAGCAGCCCGTACGGACAGGGTAGGTACAATGAGCAGTTCTTC.